Following are 21 T cell receptor beta chains from one sample sequenced in a study of cytomegalovirus exposure and HLA in healthy donors. PCR employed 60 Vbeta and 13 Jbeta primers. Clones were read by immunoSEQ multiplex PCR, and TCRdb kept only the in-frame ones, dropping some. This repertoire shows 210,000 or so clones, over 65% found once; its top ten account for 0.6% to 0.7%. Sequenced sample: PBMCs. The receptor source for this set is a young man in good health and CMV-seronegative.

CDR3 amino acids: CASSFAQGVQPQHF. Written as DNA, the CDR3 is TGTGCCAGCAGCTTCGCCCAAGGGGTTCAGCCCCAGCATTTT. The V and J genes are TRBV7-9 and TRBJ1-5, with a tentative D call TRBD1 (5 bases). This CDR3 has 14 residues. Germline CDR1 SEHNR, CDR2 FQNEAQ (reference sequence). Deletions cut 3 bases from V and 6 bases from J, with 12 bases between.

This chain links TRBV28 with TRBJ1-4, with TRBD1 matching over 7 bases. The trim removed 1 base at V and 8 bases at J, leaving 10 bases unmatched. CDR1 is MDHEN, CDR2 SYDVKM, per germline. The CDR3 length is 16 residues. The CDR3 DNA reads as TGTGCCAGCAGTTTATCGGGAGGGGGCGAGAGCGAAAAACTGTTTTTT. Encoded protein: CASSLSGGGESEKLFF. Combining the CDR3 with reference TRBV28 and TRBJ1-4 gives the whole variable domain DVKVTQSSRYLVKRTGEKVFLECVQDMDHENMFWYRQDPGLGLRLIYFSYDVKMKEKGDIPEGYSVSREKKERFSLILESASTNQTSMYLCASSLSGGGESEKLFFGSGTQLSVL.

The chain couples TRBV6-5 to TRBJ2-5; no clear D gene. Trimming took off 6 bases at V and 2 bases at J, with 7 bases between the two ends. The germline gives CDR1 MNHEY, CDR2 SVGAGI. This CDR3 contains 12 residues. This chain's CDR3 is CASRGRQETQYF. The CDR3, as DNA: TGTGCCAGCAGGGGCCGTCAAGAGACCCAGTACTTC.

J is TRBJ2-1 and V is TRBV6-1, with D unresolved. The germline V and J ends were trimmed by 6 bases and 3 bases, with 15 bases remaining between them. This CDR3 has 15 amino acids. Germline CDR1 is MNHNS and CDR2 is SASEGT. This chain's CDR3 is CASRPLPAYYNEQFF. In nucleotides, the CDR3 is TGTGCCAGCAGGCCGCTTCCTGCCTACTACAATGAGCAGTTCTTC.

V usage is TRBV5-1 and J usage is TRBJ1-4; D is undetermined. The CDR3 totals 15 residues. Trimming left V 4 bases short and J 4 bases short, with 14 bases between. Germline V gene sequence: CDR1 SGHRS, CDR2 YFSETQ. The CDR3 reads CASSDRPGDNEKLFF. DNA for the CDR3: TGCGCCAGCAGCGACCGACCGGGAGATAATGAAAAACTGTTTTTT.

The chain recombines TRBV28 with TRBJ2-2, with D perhaps TRBD1 (5 bases). This CDR3 region has 14 residues. Germline CDR1 MDHEN, CDR2 SYDVKM. V was pared by 2 bases and J by 1 base, with 5 bases between. In DNA, the CDR3 is TGTGCCAGCAGTTTAGGACAGAACACCGGGGAGCTGTTTTTT. Amino acid sequence: CASSLGQNTGELFF.

The chain joins TRBV6-6 to TRBJ2-7; TRBD2 matches 11 bases. V trimming: 4 bases; J trimming: 5 bases; junction bases outside the gene matches: 4. The germline V gene encodes CDR1 MNHNY and CDR2 SVGAGI (reference sequence). CDR3 length: 14 amino acids. CDR3 sequence: CASSSSGLADEQYF. As DNA, the CDR3 is TGTGCCAGCAGTTCCTCGGGACTAGCGGACGAGCAGTACTTC.

Here the CDR3 reads CSAARTAGYTF. The CDR3 nucleotides are TGCAGTGCCGCGAGGACAGCTGGCTACACCTTC. The V call is TRBV20-1, the J call TRBJ1-2; D possibly corresponds to TRBD1 (6 bases). The CDR3 consists of 11 residues. Between the trimmed V and J ends, which lost 6 bases and 7 bases, there was a span of 12 bases. Germline CDR1 and CDR2: DFQATT and SNEGSKA (reference sequence).

The rearrangement uses TRBV7-6 and TRBJ2-7; possible D gene TRBD2, 5 bases. Germline assignment: CDR1 SGHVS and CDR2 FNYEAQ. This CDR3 spans 17 amino acids. Trimming pared 1 base from V and 3 bases from J, leaving 19 bases between. DNA of the CDR3: TGTGCCAGCAGCTTAGTTACGAGGGAGCCCTTCTTCTACGAGCAGTACTTC. Residues: CASSLVTREPFFYEQYF.

The V gene is TRBV7-8, the J gene TRBJ1-2, with 7 bases identical to TRBD1. Looked up from germline, CDR1 is SGHVS and CDR2 is FQNEAQ. The CDR3 contains 16 residues. J lost 4 bases, V lost 5 bases, and 13 bases had no gene match. The CDR3 DNA reads as TGTGCCAGCAGCACCCAAACAGGGGCGCCGGTCTATGGCTACACCTTC. It is translated as CASSTQTGAPVYGYTF.

The chain is built from TRBV2 and TRBJ2-1; TRBD1 matches 7 bases. The V segment lost 5 bases and the J segment 2 bases; nucleotides outside the gene matches: 3. CDR3 size: 14 residues. Germline V gives CDR1 SNHLY, CDR2 FYNNEI. CDR3 amino acids: CASSTGQTYNEQFF. In DNA, the CDR3 is TGTGCCAGCAGTACGGGACAGACCTACAATGAGCAGTTCTTC.

J is TRBJ2-1 and V is TRBV7-2; 8 nucleotides match TRBD2. The CDR3 totals 16 residues. V gave up 1 base and J gave up 4 bases; unmatched junction bases: 6. Germline-derived CDR1 and CDR2 are SGHTA and FQGNSA. As DNA, the CDR3 is TGTGCCAGCAGCTTAGGGGCGGGAGGAACGTACAATGAGCAGTTCTTC. Translating gives CASSLGAGGTYNEQFF.

This clone was seen a few times. This chain links TRBV5-1 with TRBJ1-2; TRBD1 matches at 7 bases. Looked up from germline, CDR1 is SGHRS and CDR2 is YFSETQ. The CDR3 consists of 15 residues. The ends lost 4 bases at V and 0 bases at J; junction bases unmatched: 6. The CDR3 protein is CASSPAGTANYGYTF. CDR3 nucleotide sequence: TGCGCCAGCAGCCCTGCGGGGACAGCTAACTATGGCTACACCTTC.

The gene calls are TRBV7-9 and TRBJ2-7; the match to TRBD1 covers 8 bases. The length of the CDR3 is 14 residues. J gave up 4 bases and V 1 base, and 3 bases lay outside the gene matches. Germline V gives CDR1 SEHNR, CDR2 FQNEAQ (reference sequence). The DNA for the CDR3 is TGTGCCAGCAGCTTAGTAGGGACAGGATACGAGCAGTACTTC. Translated: CASSLVGTGYEQYF. The variable domain in full, completed from reference TRBV7-9 and TRBJ2-7, reads DTGVSQNPRHKITKRGQNVTFRCDPISEHNRLYWYRQTLGQGPEFLTYFQNEAQLEKSRLLSDRFSAERPKGSFSTLEIQRTEQGDSAMYLCASSLVGTGYEQYFGPGTRLTVT.

This clone was counted once. This chain links TRBV18 with TRBJ2-3; 9 bases are a match to TRBD2. This CDR3 spans 16 amino acids. Germline CDR1 is KGHSH and CDR2 is LQKENI. The ends lost 5 bases at V and 0 bases at J; junction bases unmatched: 6. This chain's CDR3 is CASSSLAGASTDTQYF. CDR3 sequence (DNA): TGTGCCAGCTCATCCTTAGCGGGAGCAAGCACAGATACGCAGTATTTT.

This clone was observed a handful of times. This sequence joins TRBV19 and TRBJ1-2; 8 nucleotides align to TRBD1. The germline gives CDR1 LNHDA, CDR2 SQIVND (reference sequence). This CDR3 is 15 amino acids long. V trimming: 3 bases; J trimming: 5 bases; junction bases outside the gene matches: 8. The CDR3 reads CASSIADRVRYGYTF. The CDR3 DNA follows: TGTGCCAGTAGTATTGCGGACAGGGTTAGATATGGCTACACCTTC.

V is TRBV7-6 and J is TRBJ2-1, with a tentative D call TRBD1 (7 bases). Between the trimmed V and J ends, which lost 1 base and 10 bases, there was a span of 17 bases. The germline CDR1 and CDR2 sequences are SGHVS and FNYEAQ. This CDR3 region has 15 residues. The CDR3 protein is CASSLDRASGGEQFF. CDR3 coding DNA: TGTGCCAGCAGCTTAGACCGAGCTTCAGGGGGGGAGCAGTTCTTC.

The CDR3 DNA reads as TGTGCCAGCTCACCACCTCGGACTAGCCGGGCCGGGGAGCTGTTTTTT. Protein sequence: CASSPPRTSRAGELFF. The chain employs TRBV18 and TRBJ2-2; TRBD2 aligns across 8 bases. This CDR3 has 16 residues. Per the germline V gene, CDR1 is KGHSH and CDR2 is LQKENI. V lost 0 bases and J lost 6; bases outside the gene matches: 6.

This chain connects TRBV19 to TRBJ2-1; 15 nucleotides match TRBD2. J gave up 1 base and V 2 bases, and 3 bases lay outside the gene matches. There are 18 residues in the CDR3. Germline V gene sequence: CDR1 LNHDA, CDR2 SQIVND (reference sequence). The CDR3 is CASSIMGTSGRSYNEQFF. The CDR3 DNA follows: TGTGCCAGTAGTATAATGGGGACTAGCGGGAGGTCCTACAATGAGCAGTTCTTC. The complete variable domain, with remaining parts taken from reference TRBV19 and TRBJ2-1, reads DGGITQSPKYLFRKEGQNVTLSCEQNLNHDAMYWYRQDPGQGLRLIYYSQIVNDFQKGDIAEGYSVSREKKESFPLTVTSAQKNPTAFYLCASSIMGTSGRSYNEQFFGPGTRLTVL.

This clone appeared a few times. The V and J genes are TRBV28 and TRBJ2-1; 11 bases line up with TRBD2. Losses at the gene ends were 4 bases for V and 12 bases for J; bases not matched to a gene: 2. The germline gives CDR1 MDHEN, CDR2 SYDVKM. CDR3 length: 12 residues. The CDR3 DNA sequence: TGTGCCAGCAGTTCAGGGACTAGCGGGCAGTTCTTC. It is translated as CASSSGTSGQFF.

For the CDR3, the DNA is TGTGCCAGCAGTGCGAGCGGGAGAAGGGGCGGGGAGCTGTTTTTT. It codes for CASSASGRRGGELFF. V gene TRBV6-5 combines with J gene TRBJ2-2; 8 bases line up with TRBD2. Losses at the gene ends were 5 bases for V and 7 bases for J; bases not matched to a gene: 9. In germline, CDR1 is MNHEY, CDR2 SVGAGI. This CDR3 is built from 15 residues.